The following is a T cell receptor beta chain sequence with its context. Its antigen is unknown. The sample belongs to a study of OX40 agonist ivuxolimab in advanced cancers. In the study overall: Administration of intravenous ivuxolimab to patients occurred every 2 weeks at 0.01 to 10 mg/kg.

Whole-study findings and limits: Within 6 weeks, CD4+ and CD8+ blood T cells expanded clonally at 0.1 to 3.0 mg/kg. More expanded clones were found, on average, in CD8+ than in CD4+ T cells.

Baseline was the first blood sampling point, followed by cycle 4 day 1 and cycle 7 day 1. The CDR3 contains 16 residues. V gave up 5 bases and J gave up 9 bases; unmatched junction bases: 9. The germline gives CDR1 SGHVS, CDR2 FNYEAQ. Data came from immunoSEQ multiplex PCR; TCRdb stores just in-frame clones and leaves some out. Of about 79,000 clones in the sample, about 91% were seen once. This material consisted of CD4+ or CD8+ T cells sorted from blood, taken in a trial of the OX40 agonist ivuxolimab. The V gene is TRBV7-6, the J gene TRBJ2-1, with TRBD2 identical over 14 bases. This sequence was found in an adult with an advanced solid tumor such as melanoma, head and neck, liver or kidney cancer. The CDR3: CASSSGTSGSRLEQFF. CDR3 DNA sequence: TGTGCCAGCAGCAGCGGGACTAGCGGGAGCCGACTTGAGCAGTTCTTC.